These T cell receptor beta chains were read from a single sample in a study of control samples from healthy donors and cancer patients. Generated by immunoSEQ multiplex PCR, the TCRdb table keeps only in-frame clones and is missing some. In the table there are over 100,000 clones, over 80% of which are singletons. Sample: blood. These receptors were taken from a woman aged 50 to 65 in good health. Each CDR3 is given with its conserved first and last residue. Each record gives: J gene, V gene, clone size, D gene, CDR3 DNA, CDR3 protein. A D gene is named only where the DNA matches it firmly. For some rows the clone size is stated as once, few or many, or as a class when expanded; others skip it.

j_gene: TRBJ1-5; v_gene: TRBV19; abundance: -; d_gene: -; CDR3nt: TGTGCCAGTAGTGAGATACAGGGACAGCCCCAGCATTTT; CDR3aa: CASSEIQGQPQHF
j_gene: TRBJ1-5; v_gene: TRBV7-2; abundance: -; d_gene: -; CDR3nt: TGTGCCAGCAGCTTAGGGCCTGGGAATCAGCCCCAGCATTTT; CDR3aa: CASSLGPGNQPQHF
j_gene: TRBJ2-7; v_gene: TRBV28; abundance: -; d_gene: -; CDR3nt: TGTGCCAGCAGTTTATTTACCGAGTACGAGCAGTACTTC; CDR3aa: CASSLFTEYEQYF
j_gene: TRBJ2-1; v_gene: TRBV6-4; abundance: -; d_gene: TRBD2; CDR3nt: TGTGCCAGCAGTGACTCGACTAGCGGGAGCGATGAGCAGTTCTTC; CDR3aa: CASSDSTSGSDEQFF
j_gene: TRBJ2-1; v_gene: TRBV6-5; abundance: -; d_gene: -; CDR3nt: TGTGCCAGCAGTTACGCTGCGACAGGCCTCAATGAGCAGTTCTTC; CDR3aa: CASSYAATGLNEQFF
j_gene: TRBJ2-3; v_gene: TRBV24-1; abundance: once; d_gene: -; CDR3nt: TGTGCCACCAGTGATTTGAAGTCACGGGGTAGGACAGATACGCAGTATTTT; CDR3aa: CATSDLKSRGRTDTQYF
j_gene: TRBJ2-7; v_gene: TRBV6-5; abundance: -; d_gene: TRBD2; CDR3nt: TGTGCCAGCAGCTCGACTAGCGGGCTCTCCTACGAGCAGTACTTC; CDR3aa: CASSSTSGLSYEQYF
j_gene: TRBJ1-3; v_gene: TRBV6-6; abundance: -; d_gene: TRBD1; CDR3nt: TGTGCCAGCAGTGGATACAGGGGAGGAAACACCATATATTTT; CDR3aa: CASSGYRGGNTIYF
j_gene: TRBJ1-2; v_gene: TRBV6-1; abundance: once; d_gene: -; CDR3nt: TGTGCCAGCAGTGAAACGATATTGGGAAACTATGGCTACACCTTC; CDR3aa: CASSETILGNYGYTF
j_gene: TRBJ2-2; v_gene: TRBV5-1; abundance: -; d_gene: -; CDR3nt: TGCGCCAGCAGCTCACAGGGAACGAACACCGGGGAGCTGTTTTTT; CDR3aa: CASSSQGTNTGELFF
j_gene: TRBJ2-3; v_gene: TRBV5-4; abundance: -; d_gene: TRBD1; CDR3nt: TGTGCCAGCAGCTTAAGAGGGGGCAAAGATACGCAGTATTTT; CDR3aa: CASSLRGGKDTQYF
j_gene: TRBJ2-4; v_gene: TRBV5-4; abundance: -; d_gene: -; CDR3nt: TGTGCCAGCAGCTTGGGCCAGGAAAACATTCAGTACTTC; CDR3aa: CASSLGQENIQYF
j_gene: TRBJ2-7; v_gene: TRBV5-1; abundance: -; d_gene: -; CDR3nt: TGCGCCAGCAGCTTGAATAGGGACTCCTACGAGCAGTACTTC; CDR3aa: CASSLNRDSYEQYF